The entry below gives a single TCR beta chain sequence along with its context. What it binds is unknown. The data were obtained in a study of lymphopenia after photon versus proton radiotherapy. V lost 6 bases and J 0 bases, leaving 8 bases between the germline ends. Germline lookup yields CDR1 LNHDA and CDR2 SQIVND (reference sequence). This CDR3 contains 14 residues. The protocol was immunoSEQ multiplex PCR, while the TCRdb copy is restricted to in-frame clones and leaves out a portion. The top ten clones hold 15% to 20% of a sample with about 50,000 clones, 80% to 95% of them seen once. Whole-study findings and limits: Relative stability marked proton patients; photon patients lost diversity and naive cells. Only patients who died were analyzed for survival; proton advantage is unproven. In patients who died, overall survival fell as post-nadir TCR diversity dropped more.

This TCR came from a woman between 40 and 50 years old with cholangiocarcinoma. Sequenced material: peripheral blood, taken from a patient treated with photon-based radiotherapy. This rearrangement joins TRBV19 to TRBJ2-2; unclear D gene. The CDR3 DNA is TGTGCCAGTAGACCCCCAGCGAACACCGGGGAGCTGTTTTTT. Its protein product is CASRPPANTGELFF.